This T cell receptor beta chain was found in a study of vaccination and CD4 T cells after COVID-19. Germline CDR1 reads LNHNV; CDR2 reads YYDKDF (reference sequence). V lost 8 bases, J lost 4 bases, and 5 bases lay in between. The CDR3 contains 11 residues. Noted treatment: approximately nine-day PBMC culture with coronavirus spike peptide pools or control peptides (ViraFEST assay). Pre-COVID-19 pandemic sampling (2011-2018) yielded the unexposed donor's CD4+ T cells. The assay that was used to sequence DNA from cultured CD4+ T cells was the Oncomine TCR Beta short-read assay. Genomic DNA was isolated from cultured CD4+ T cells. TCRdb reprocessed the PCR reads via MiXCR and lists one record per CDR3 protein. Among approximately 9,500 distinct CDR3 sequences listed, less than 45% were seen once. In this sample, this clonotype turned up a few times. Its specificity is not known.

The TCR was taken from a human donor in good health. The J gene is TRBJ2-2, the V gene TRBV15; D uncertain. The sample comprised CD4+ T cells from blood, cultured in vitro. CDR3 DNA sequence: TGTGCCACCGGCGGCACCGGGGAGCTGTTTTTT. Its protein is CATGGTGELFF.